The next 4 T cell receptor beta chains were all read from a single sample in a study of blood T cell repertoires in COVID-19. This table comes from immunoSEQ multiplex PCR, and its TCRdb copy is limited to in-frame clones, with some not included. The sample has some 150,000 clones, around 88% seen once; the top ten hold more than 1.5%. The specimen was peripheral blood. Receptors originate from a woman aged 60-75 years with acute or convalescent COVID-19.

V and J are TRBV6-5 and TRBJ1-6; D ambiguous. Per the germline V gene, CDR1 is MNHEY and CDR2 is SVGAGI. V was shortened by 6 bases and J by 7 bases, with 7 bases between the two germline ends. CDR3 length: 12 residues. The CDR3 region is CASRGLNSPLHF. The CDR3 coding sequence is TGTGCCAGCAGAGGACTGAATTCACCCCTCCACTTT.

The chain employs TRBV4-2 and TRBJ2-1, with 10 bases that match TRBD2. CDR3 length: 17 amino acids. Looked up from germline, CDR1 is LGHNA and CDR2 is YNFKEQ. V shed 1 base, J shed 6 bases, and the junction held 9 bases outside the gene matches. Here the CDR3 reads CASSQAIGSGGANEQFF. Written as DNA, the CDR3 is TGTGCCAGCAGCCAAGCCATAGGAAGCGGGGGGGCCAATGAGCAGTTCTTC.

As DNA, the CDR3 is TGTGCCTGGGGGTCGGACAGGGGAACTGAAGCTTTCTTT. Translating gives CAWGSDRGTEAFF. The V call is TRBV30, the J call TRBJ1-1, with 9 positions matching TRBD1. The V gene's germline CDR1 is GTSNPN and CDR2 SVGIG (reference sequence). The J segment lost 5 bases and the V segment lost 5 bases, leaving 6 bases of the junction unmatched. This CDR3 spans 13 amino acids.

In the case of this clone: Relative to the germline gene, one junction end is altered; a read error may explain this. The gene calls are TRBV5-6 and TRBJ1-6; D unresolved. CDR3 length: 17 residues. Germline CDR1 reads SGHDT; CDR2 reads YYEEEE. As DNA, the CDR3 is TGTGCCAGCAGCTTTGGTTTTTCGAGCTCCTATAATTCGCCCCTCCACTTT. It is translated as CASSFGFSSSYNSPLHF.